The rows below give T cell receptor beta chains drawn from one sample of a study of monozygotic twins with inflammatory bowel disease. TCRdb reprocessed the 5' RACE reads and stores each CDR3 protein as one record, lacking DNA. Its listing shows more than 300,000 distinct CDR3 sequences. Sequenced material: blood. The source is a human donor with ulcerative colitis or Crohn's disease, or a healthy co-twin of an affected twin (not recorded which). CDR3s include the opening cysteine and the closing phenylalanine or tryptophan.

V: TRBV18
J: TRBJ2-7
CDR3: CASSRDAYEQYF

V: TRBV5-5
J: TRBJ1-3
CDR3: CASSLLPNSGNTIYF

V: TRBV7-9
J: TRBJ2-1
CDR3: CASSLDGGRRDNEQFF

V: TRBV28
J: TRBJ2-5
CDR3: CASSSRDRAGETQYF

V: TRBV29-1
J: TRBJ2-7
CDR3: CSVRQAAYEQYF

V: TRBV28
J: TRBJ1-1
CDR3: CASSEQGALGAFF

V: TRBV5-1
J: TRBJ2-7
CDR3: CASSTSSGASYEQYF

V: TRBV28
J: TRBJ1-1
CDR3: CASRSHRGRMNTEAFF

V: TRBV4-3
J: TRBJ2-5
CDR3: CASSQNRGETQYF

V: TRBV7-2
J: TRBJ2-5
CDR3: CASSGRTGEETQYF

V: TRBV7-9
J: TRBJ2-5
CDR3: CASSLALKAGGRETQYF

V: TRBV2
J: TRBJ2-3
CDR3: CASTSGGGTQYF

V: TRBV7-9
J: TRBJ2-1
CDR3: CASSPRGYFAGGHEQFF

V: TRBV7-2
J: TRBJ2-7
CDR3: CASSLAFGQSSYEQYF

V: TRBV11-2
J: TRBJ2-5
CDR3: CASSIRERETQYF

V: TRBV20-1
J: TRBJ2-5
CDR3: CSARDIRTPQETQYF